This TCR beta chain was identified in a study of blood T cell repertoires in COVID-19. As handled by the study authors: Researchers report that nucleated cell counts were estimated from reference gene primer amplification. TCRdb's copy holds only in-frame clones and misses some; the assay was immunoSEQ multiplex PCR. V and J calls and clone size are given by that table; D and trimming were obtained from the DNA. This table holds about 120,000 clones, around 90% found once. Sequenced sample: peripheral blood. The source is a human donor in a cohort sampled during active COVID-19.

The CDR3 protein is CATSDLALGEGTGELFF. Here the CDR3 DNA reads TGTGCCACCAGTGATTTGGCCCTAGGGGAGGGCACCGGGGAGCTGTTTTTT. V and J are TRBV24-1 and TRBJ2-2; 7 bases match TRBD2. The CDR3 covers 17 residues. Looked up from germline, CDR1 is KGHDR and CDR2 is SFDVKD. Trimming at V came to 0 bases and at J to 4 bases, leaving 7 bases not matched to a gene.